This TCR beta chain comes out of a study of shared T cell receptors in the human thymus. A remark on this clone: A read error may account for a junction end that differs from germline.

The CDR3 length is 15 residues. Germline assignment: CDR1 LGHNT and CDR2 FRNRAP. Produced via immunoSEQ multiplex PCR; TCRdb's table is partial and in-frame only. The top ten clones hold 0.0094% of a sample with 500,000 to 850,000 clones, approximately 87% of them seen once. These same data were also listed under a study on human thymus T cells. That report notes: Thymic tissue was derived from resections collected during corrective heart surgery.

This TCR came from a boy in the first two years of life with a congenital heart defect. The J gene is TRBJ1-5, the V gene TRBV12-5; a weak D match, TRBD1 (6 bases). Sequencing was done on a sample of thymocytes. DNA of the CDR3: TGTGCTAGTGTTCCCACAGGGAGACGCAACCAGCCCCAGCATTTT. Its protein product is CASVPTGRRNQPQHF. Full variable domain (rest looked up from reference TRBV12-5 and TRBJ1-5): DARVTQTPRHKVTEMGQEVTMRCQPILGHNTVFWYRQTMMQGLELLAYFRNRAPLDDSGMPKDRFSAEMPDATLATLKIQPSEPRDSAVYFCASVPTGRRNQPQHFGDGTRLSIL.